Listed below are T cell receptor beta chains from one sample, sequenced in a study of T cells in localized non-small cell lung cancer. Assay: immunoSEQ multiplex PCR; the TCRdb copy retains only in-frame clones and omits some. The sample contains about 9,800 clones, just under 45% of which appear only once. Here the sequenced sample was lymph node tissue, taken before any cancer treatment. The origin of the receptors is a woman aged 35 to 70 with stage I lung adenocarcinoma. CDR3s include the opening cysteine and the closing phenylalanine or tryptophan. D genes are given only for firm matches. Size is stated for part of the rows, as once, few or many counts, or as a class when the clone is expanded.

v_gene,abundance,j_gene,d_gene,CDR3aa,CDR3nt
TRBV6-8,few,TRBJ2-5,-,CASSYAGKETQYF,TGTGCCAGCAGTTACGCGGGTAAAGAGACCCAGTACTTC
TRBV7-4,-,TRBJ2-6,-,CASSFQYGSGANVLTF,TGTGCCAGCAGTTTTCAGTATGGATCTGGGGCCAACGTCCTGACTTTC
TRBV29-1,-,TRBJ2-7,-,CSVEESTTYEQYF,TGCAGCGTTGAAGAGTCGACTACCTACGAGCAGTACTTC
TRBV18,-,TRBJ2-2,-,CASSQGTRTGELFF,TGTGCCAGCTCTCAGGGGACAAGGACCGGGGAGCTGTTTTTT
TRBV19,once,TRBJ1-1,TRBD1,CASQDRLNTEAFF,TGTGCCAGTCAGGACAGGCTGAACACTGAAGCTTTCTTT
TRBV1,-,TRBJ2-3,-,CASSQDWASGGSTDTQYF,TGCGCCAGCAGCCAAGACTGGGCGTCAGGGGGGAGCACAGATACGCAGTATTTT
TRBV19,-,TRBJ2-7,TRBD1,CASRRGQGYEQYF,TGTGCCAGTAGGAGGGGACAGGGATACGAGCAGTACTTC
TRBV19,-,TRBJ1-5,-,CASSWTVYSNQPQHF,TGTGCCAGTAGCTGGACAGTTTATAGCAATCAGCCCCAGCATTTT
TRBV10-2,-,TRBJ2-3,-,CASSESVGDMQYF,TGCGCCAGCAGTGAGTCCGTGGGAGATATGCAGTATTTT
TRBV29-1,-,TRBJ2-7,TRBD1,CSVRGQGAREQYF,TGCAGCGTTCGCGGACAGGGGGCTCGGGAGCAGTACTTC
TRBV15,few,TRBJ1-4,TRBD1,CATRADRGLAPNEKLFF,TGTGCCACCAGAGCGGACAGGGGACTTGCCCCTAATGAAAAACTGTTTTTT
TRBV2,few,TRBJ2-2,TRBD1,CASSTRTGLTGELFF,TGTGCCAGCAGTACACGGACAGGCCTAACCGGGGAGCTGTTTTTT
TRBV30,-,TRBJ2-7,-,CAWSVGTGIAYEQYF,TGTGCCTGGAGTGTAGGTACTGGGATAGCCTACGAGCAGTACTTC
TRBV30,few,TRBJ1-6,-,CAWSVGTAYNSPLHF,TGTGCCTGGAGTGTTGGTACGGCTTATAATTCACCCCTCCACTTT
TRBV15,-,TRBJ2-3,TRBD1,CATSWDRGGGTDTQYF,TGTGCCACCAGCTGGGACAGGGGGGGTGGCACAGATACGCAGTATTTT
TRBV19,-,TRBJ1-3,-,CASSITPGSRSGNTIYF,TGTGCCAGTAGTATAACCCCGGGTTCCCGCTCTGGAAACACCATATATTTT
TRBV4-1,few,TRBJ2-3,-,CASSPQEGRADTQYF,TGCGCCAGCAGCCCGCAGGAGGGCCGGGCAGATACGCAGTATTTT
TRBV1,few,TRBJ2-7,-,CASSQDGGLLVGEQYF,TGCGCCAGCAGCCAAGATGGGGGACTACTCGTAGGGGAGCAGTACTTC
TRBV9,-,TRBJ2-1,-,CASSYREGGYNEQFF,TGTGCCAGCAGCTACAGAGAGGGGGGCTACAATGAGCAGTTCTTC
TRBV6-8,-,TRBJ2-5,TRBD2,CASAPIAGGETQYF,TGTGCCAGCGCCCCCATTGCGGGGGGAGAGACCCAGTACTTC
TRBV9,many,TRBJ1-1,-,CASSPGLQRNTEAFF,TGTGCCAGCAGCCCAGGGTTACAGCGGAACACTGAAGCTTTCTTT
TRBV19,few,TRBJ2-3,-,CASSPRTVKSDTQYF,TGTGCCAGTAGTCCTCGGACGGTGAAGTCTGATACGCAGTATTTT